The entry below gives a single TCR beta chain sequence along with its context. Its antigen remains unknown. This sample is part of a study of vaccination and CD4 T cells after COVID-19. Described treatment: approximately 11-day PBMC culture with coronavirus spike peptide pools or control peptides (ViraFEST assay). CDR1 and CDR2 from the germline V gene are SGHRS and YFSETQ. This CDR3 is built from 12 residues. Trimming cost V 2 bases and J 6 bases, with 8 bases left between them. The Oncomine TCR Beta short-read assay sequenced DNA from cultured CD4+ T cells. In TCRdb, the PCR reads were re-called with MiXCR into one record per CDR3 protein. The repertoire consists of over 20,000 distinct CDR3 sequences, with roughly 44% occurring once and the leading ten covering approximately 19%.

The gene calls are TRBV5-1 and TRBJ1-1; D remains unclear. Sequences were derived from CD4+ T cells from blood, cultured in vitro, sampled before SARS-CoV-2 vaccination. This clonotype was obtained from a human donor who received a COVID-19 vaccine. In nucleotides, the CDR3 is TGCGCCAGCAGCTTAGACGGGTCTGAAGCTTTCTTT. It encodes CASSLDGSEAFF.